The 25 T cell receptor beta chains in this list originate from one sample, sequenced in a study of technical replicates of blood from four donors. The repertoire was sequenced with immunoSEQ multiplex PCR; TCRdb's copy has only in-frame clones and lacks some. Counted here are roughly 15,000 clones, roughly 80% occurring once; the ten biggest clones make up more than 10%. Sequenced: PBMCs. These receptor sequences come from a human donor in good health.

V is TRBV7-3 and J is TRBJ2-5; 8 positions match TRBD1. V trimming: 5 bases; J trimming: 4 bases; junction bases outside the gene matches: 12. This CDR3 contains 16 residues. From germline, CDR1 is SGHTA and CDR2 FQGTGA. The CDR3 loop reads CASSLRGRRSGETQYF. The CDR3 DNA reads TGTGCCAGCAGCCTCAGGGGGCGTAGATCCGGAGAGACCCAGTACTTC.

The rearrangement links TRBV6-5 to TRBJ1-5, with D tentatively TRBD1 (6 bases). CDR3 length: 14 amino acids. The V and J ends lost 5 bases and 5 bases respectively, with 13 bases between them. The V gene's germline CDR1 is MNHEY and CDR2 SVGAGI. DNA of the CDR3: TGTGCCAGCAGTGAACAGGGAGGGGATCAGCCCCAGCATTTT. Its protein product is CASSEQGGDQPQHF.

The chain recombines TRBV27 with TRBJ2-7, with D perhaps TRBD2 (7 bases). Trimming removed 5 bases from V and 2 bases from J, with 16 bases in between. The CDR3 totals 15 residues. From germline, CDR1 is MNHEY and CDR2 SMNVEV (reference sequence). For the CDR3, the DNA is TGTGCCAGCAGTCCCGGGCGGGGGCGCGCCTACGAGCAGTACTTC. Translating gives CASSPGRGRAYEQYF.

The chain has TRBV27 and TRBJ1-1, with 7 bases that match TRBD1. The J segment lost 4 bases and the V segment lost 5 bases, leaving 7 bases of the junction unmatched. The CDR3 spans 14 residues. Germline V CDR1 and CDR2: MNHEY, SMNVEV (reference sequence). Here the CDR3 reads CASSPNRGSTEAFF. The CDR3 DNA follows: TGTGCCAGCAGTCCGAACAGGGGTTCCACTGAAGCTTTCTTT.

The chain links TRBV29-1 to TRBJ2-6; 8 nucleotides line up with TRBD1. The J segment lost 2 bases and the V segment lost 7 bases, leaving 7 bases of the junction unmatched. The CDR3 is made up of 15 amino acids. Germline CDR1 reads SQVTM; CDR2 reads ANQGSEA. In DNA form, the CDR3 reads TGCAGCGCCGTACAGGGGGTTACTGGGGCCAACGTCCTGACTTTC. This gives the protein CSAVQGVTGANVLTF.

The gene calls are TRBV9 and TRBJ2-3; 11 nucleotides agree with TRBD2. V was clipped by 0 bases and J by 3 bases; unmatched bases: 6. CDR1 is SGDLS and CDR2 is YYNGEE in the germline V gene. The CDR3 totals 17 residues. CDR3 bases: TGTGCCAGCAGCGTAGCCGGGACTAGCGGCCTAACAGATACGCAGTATTTT. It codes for CASSVAGTSGLTDTQYF. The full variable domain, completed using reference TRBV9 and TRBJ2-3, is DSGVTQTPKHLITATGQRVTLRCSPRSGDLSVYWYQQSLDQGLQFLIQYYNGEERAKGNILERFSAQQFPDLHSELNLSSLELGDSALYFCASSVAGTSGLTDTQYFGPGTRLTVL.

The CDR3: CASSDSSRGGPRDEQFF. The CDR3 DNA is TGTGCCAGCAGTGACTCGAGTCGGGGGGGGCCACGGGATGAGCAGTTCTTC. V and J are TRBV6-4 and TRBJ2-1, with TRBD2 matching 8 bases. The CDR3 is made up of 17 amino acids. The ends lost 0 bases at V and 8 bases at J; junction bases unmatched: 12. Germline-derived CDR1 and CDR2 are MRHNA and SNTAGT.

Here the CDR3 DNA reads TGTGCCAGCAGTGAAGTCGGGAGAAGTCAGCCCCAGCATTTT. Translating gives CASSEVGRSQPQHF. The rearrangement joins TRBV6-1 to TRBJ1-5, with no clear D. The germline V gene encodes CDR1 MNHNS and CDR2 SASEGT. V lost 1 base and J 6 bases, leaving 10 bases between the germline ends. The CDR3 has 14 amino acids.

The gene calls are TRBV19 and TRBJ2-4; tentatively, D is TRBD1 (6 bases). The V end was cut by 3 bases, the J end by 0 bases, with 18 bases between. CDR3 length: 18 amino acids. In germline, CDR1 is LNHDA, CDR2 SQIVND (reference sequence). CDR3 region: CASSIVGADHLAKNIQYF. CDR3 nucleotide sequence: TGTGCCAGTAGTATCGTGGGGGCGGACCACCTAGCCAAAAACATTCAGTACTTC.

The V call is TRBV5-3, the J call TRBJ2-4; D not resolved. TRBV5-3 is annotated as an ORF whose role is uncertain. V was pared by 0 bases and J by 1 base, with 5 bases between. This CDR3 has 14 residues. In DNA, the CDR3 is TGTGCCAGAAGCTTGGACTATGCCAAAAACATTCAGTACTTC. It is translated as CARSLDYAKNIQYF.

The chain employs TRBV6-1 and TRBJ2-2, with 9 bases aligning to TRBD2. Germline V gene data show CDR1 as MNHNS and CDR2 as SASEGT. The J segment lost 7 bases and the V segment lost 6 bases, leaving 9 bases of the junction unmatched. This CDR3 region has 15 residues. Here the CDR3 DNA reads TGTGCCAGCAGGTCGGGACTAGCCGCGGTCGGGGAGCTGTTTTTT. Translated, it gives CASRSGLAAVGELFF.

This CDR3 is CAISFLAETSTDTQYF. DNA of the CDR3: TGTGCCATCAGTTTCCTAGCGGAGACTAGCACAGATACGCAGTATTTT. The rearrangement joins TRBV10-3 to TRBJ2-3, with 7 positions matching TRBD2. Germline trimming cut 5 bases from V and 0 bases from J; bases unmatched to any gene: 8. CDR1 is ENHRY, CDR2 SYGVKD, per germline. The CDR3 has 16 residues.

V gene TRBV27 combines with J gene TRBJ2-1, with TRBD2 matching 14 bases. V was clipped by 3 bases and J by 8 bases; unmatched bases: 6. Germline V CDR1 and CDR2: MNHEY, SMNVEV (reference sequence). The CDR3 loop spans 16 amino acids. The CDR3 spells CASSFRLAGGPDEQFF. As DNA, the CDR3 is TGTGCCAGCAGTTTCAGACTAGCGGGAGGGCCCGATGAGCAGTTCTTC.

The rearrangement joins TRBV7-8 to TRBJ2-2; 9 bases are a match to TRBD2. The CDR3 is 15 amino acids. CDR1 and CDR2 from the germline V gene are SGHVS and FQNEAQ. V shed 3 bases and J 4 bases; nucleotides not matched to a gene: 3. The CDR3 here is CASSFAGGGTGELFF. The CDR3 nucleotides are TGTGCCAGCAGCTTCGCGGGAGGGGGCACCGGGGAGCTGTTTTTT.

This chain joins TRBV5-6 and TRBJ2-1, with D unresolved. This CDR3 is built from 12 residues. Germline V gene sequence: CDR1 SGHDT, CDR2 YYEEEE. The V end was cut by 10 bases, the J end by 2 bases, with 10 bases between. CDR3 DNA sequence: TGTGCCCCATGCAGTGCCTACAATGAGCAGTTCTTC. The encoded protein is CAPCSAYNEQFF. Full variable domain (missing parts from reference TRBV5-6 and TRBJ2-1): DAGVTQSPTHLIKTRGQQVTLRCSPKSGHDTVSWYQQALGQGPQFIFQYYEEEERQRGNFPDRFSGHQFPNYSSELNVNALLLGDSALYLCAPCSAYNEQFFGPGTRLTVL.

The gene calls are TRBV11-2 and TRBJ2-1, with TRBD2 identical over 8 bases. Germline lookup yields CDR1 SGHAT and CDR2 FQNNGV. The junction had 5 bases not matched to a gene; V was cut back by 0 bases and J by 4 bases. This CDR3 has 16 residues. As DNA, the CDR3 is TGTGCCAGCAGCTTAGAACAGAGCGGGGGTTACAATGAGCAGTTCTTC. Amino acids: CASSLEQSGGYNEQFF.

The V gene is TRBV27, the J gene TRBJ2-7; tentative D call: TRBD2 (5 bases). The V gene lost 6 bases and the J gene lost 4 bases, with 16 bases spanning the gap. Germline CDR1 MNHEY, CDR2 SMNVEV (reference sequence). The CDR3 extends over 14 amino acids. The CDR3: CASSQQARVYEQYF. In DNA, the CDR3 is TGTGCCAGCAGCCAGCAGGCGAGGGTATACGAGCAGTACTTC.

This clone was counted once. Written as DNA, the CDR3 is TGCGCCAGCAGCTTGGGAGGGACAGGGGCGTCCTACGAGCAGTACTTC. This gives the protein CASSLGGTGASYEQYF. The chain uses TRBV5-1 and TRBJ2-7, with 10 bases aligning to TRBD1. Germline V gene data show CDR1 as SGHRS and CDR2 as YFSETQ. J was trimmed by 1 base and V by 0 bases; bases with no gene match: 4. The CDR3 has 16 amino acids.

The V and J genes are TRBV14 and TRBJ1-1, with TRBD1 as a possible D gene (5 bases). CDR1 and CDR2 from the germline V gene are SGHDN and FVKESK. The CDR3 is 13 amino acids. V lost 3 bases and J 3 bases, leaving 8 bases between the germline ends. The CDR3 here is CASSHKGDTEAFF. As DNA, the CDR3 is TGTGCCAGCAGCCATAAAGGGGACACTGAAGCTTTCTTT.

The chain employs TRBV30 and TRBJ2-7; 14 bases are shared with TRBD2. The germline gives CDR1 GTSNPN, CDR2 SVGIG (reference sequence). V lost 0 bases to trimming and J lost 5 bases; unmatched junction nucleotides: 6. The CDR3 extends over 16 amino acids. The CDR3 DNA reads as TGTGCCTGGAGTGTAGATAGGACTAGCGGGAGGAACGAGCAGTACTTC. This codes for CAWSVDRTSGRNEQYF.

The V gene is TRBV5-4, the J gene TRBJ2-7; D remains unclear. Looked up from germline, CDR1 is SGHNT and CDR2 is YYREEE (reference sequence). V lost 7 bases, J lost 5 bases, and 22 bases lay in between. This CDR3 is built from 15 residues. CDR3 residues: CASSLEVRGLHEQYF. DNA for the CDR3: TGTGCCAGCTCTCTTGAAGTCCGAGGCCTCCACGAGCAGTACTTC.

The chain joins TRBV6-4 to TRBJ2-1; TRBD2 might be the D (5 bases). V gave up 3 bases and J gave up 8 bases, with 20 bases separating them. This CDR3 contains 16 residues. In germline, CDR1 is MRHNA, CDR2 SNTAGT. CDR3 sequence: CASSESGTDKIDEQFF. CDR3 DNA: TGTGCCAGCAGTGAATCGGGAACGGATAAGATCGATGAGCAGTTCTTC.

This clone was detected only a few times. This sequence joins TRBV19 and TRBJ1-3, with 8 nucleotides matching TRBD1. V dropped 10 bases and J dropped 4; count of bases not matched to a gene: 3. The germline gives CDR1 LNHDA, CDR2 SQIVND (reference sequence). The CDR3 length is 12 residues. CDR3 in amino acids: CATRTGGNTIYF. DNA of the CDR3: TGTGCCACTCGGACAGGGGGAAACACCATATATTTT.

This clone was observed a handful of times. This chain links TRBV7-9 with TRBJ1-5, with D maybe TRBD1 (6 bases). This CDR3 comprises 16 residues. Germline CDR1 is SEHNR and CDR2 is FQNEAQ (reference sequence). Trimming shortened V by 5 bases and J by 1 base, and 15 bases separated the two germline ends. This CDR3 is CASSRWSQGSNQPQHF. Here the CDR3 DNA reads TGTGCCAGCAGCCGTTGGAGCCAGGGGAGCAATCAGCCCCAGCATTTT. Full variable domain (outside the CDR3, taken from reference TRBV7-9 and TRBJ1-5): DTGVSQNPRHKITKRGQNVTFRCDPISEHNRLYWYRQTLGQGPEFLTYFQNEAQLEKSRLLSDRFSAERPKGSFSTLEIQRTEQGDSAMYLCASSRWSQGSNQPQHFGDGTRLSIL.

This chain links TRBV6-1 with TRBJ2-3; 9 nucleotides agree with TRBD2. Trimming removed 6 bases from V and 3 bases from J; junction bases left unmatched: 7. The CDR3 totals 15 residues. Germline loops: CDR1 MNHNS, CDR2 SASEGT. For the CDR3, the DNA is TGTGCCAGCAGAACCTTAGCGGGGGAGACAGATACGCAGTATTTT. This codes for CASRTLAGETDTQYF.